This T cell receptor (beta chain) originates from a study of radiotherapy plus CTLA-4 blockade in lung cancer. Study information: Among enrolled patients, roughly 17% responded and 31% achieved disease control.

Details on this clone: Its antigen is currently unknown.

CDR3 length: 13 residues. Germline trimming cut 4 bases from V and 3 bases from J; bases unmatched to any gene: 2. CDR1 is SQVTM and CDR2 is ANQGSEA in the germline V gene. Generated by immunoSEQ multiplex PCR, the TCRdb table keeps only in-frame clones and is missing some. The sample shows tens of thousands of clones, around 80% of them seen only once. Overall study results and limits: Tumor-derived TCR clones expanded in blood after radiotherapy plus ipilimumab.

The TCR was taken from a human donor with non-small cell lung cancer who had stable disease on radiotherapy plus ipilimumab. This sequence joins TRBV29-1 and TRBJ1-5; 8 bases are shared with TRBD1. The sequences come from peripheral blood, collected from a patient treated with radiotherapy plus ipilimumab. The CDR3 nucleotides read TGCAGCGTTGGGACAGGGCCCAATCAGCCCCAGCATTTT. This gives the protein CSVGTGPNQPQHF.